This T cell receptor (beta chain) was identified during a study of shared clonotypes between healthy human individuals (dated by TCRdb to 2018 to 2020). A note on the overall study: A couple of women and three men aged 18 to 49 years were included in the cohort. Per donor, three plates each were used for CD4 naive and CD4 memory, two for CD8 naive, and one for CD8 memory. Blood TCR repertoires of five healthy adults were deeply sequenced to estimate repertoire size and the extent of clonotype sharing between individuals. Leukapheresis yielded between about 0.94 and 9.5 billion PBMCs per donor. Different laboratories and diverse techniques were used to prepare libraries and sequence TCR repertoires, to increase sequencing depth and limit assay-specific biases. Broader findings and caveats from the paper: The genetic and exposure-history diversity represented was limited by the small number of donors. Compared with non-shared clonotypes, the clonotypes found in all four sorted-subset donors had higher generation probabilities. Sampling was limited to blood, and TCR repertoires in tissue likely differ from TCR repertoires in blood. When a few donors were compared, the shared fraction of clonotypes was roughly 4.8% for naive CD4, about 4% for naive CD8, 2.3% for memory CD4, and 0.35% to 0.5% for memory CD8. Pairwise subsampling led to the expectation that sequencing depth would affect the degree of clonotype sharing among donors. Estimated clonotype richness was generally larger for naive than for memory subsets. Even with the large sequencing depth, rarefaction of the sorted-subset datasets indicated that sequencing was incomplete.

Donors were healthy HIV-negative adults with no recently reported acute infections or vaccinations. Only Caucasian adults living in Nashville, Tennessee, USA were represented among the donors. CD4+ T cells were enriched through magnetic negative selection, after which naive cells were positively selected on CD45RA and the remaining negative fraction served as the memory subset. After blood collection by leukapheresis, PBMCs were isolated using Ficoll-Histopaque density gradient centrifugation and then cryopreserved in the vapor phase of liquid nitrogen. Analytical flow cytometry was used to check the purity and quantity of each magnetically sorted T cell population. Genomic DNA was isolated from every sorted fraction and measured by UV absorbance on a Nanodrop 2000c. The CDR3 goes from the cysteine to the phenylalanine over 12 residues. The DNA shown is the 36-base CDR3, in frame from base 1. CDR1 SGHRS and CDR2 YFSETQ were looked up in the germline V gene. Deletion took 1 base off V and 6 bases off J, with a span of 5 bases between the germline ends.

Using the deep immunoSEQ assay, multiplex PCR amplified TCR CDR3 regions from genomic DNA. Genomic DNA extracted from each cell subset was distributed evenly over all wells of several immunoSEQ 96-well plates, and each plate served as one replicate. Each replicate PCR for sorted subsets received about 210 ng genomic DNA, equal to roughly 29,000 T cell genomes. The purified libraries were quantified using a Qubit 3.0 fluorometer, sized with a Bioanalyzer 2100, and then quantified again using the KAPA Library Quantification kit. Each immunoSEQ 96-well plate was sequenced on its own single-read 150-cycle Illumina NextSeq 550 flow cell. Under the source paper's analysis protocol: The immunoSEQ output contained only junctional sequences without quality scores, so filtering could not match that applied to full-length reads. Sequences were annotated with PyIR, a Python wrapper for IgBLAST v1.9, and V/J genes and CDR3 were assigned using IMGT germline references. Any read was removed if the V/J assignment was weak (E-value above 1e-6), the CDR3 was missing, or the read contained stop codons, out-of-frame junctions, or ambiguous translated residues. V3J clonotypes were defined as sequences sharing the same inferred V gene, J gene, and CDR3 amino acid sequence. Percentage overlap between repertoires was calculated by dividing the number of shared unique clonotypes by the size of the smaller repertoire. Three approaches were used to assess repertoire richness: RTK rarefaction, the Chao1 estimator, and Recon v2.1 estimates of unobserved clonotypes. Generation probabilities were computed with OLGA for all TCRbeta clonotypes obtained by the gDNA method from a few donors. TCRdb retrieved this table from immuneACCESS and kept in-frame rearrangements only. Not all clones are present; in checked studies, unresolved V genes account for under half, and no reason is known for the remainder. V and J calls and clone size come straight from that table; D and trimming were deduced from the DNA. In all, the sample holds 950,000 to 1,300,000 clones, and roughly 80% of those were seen once. The ten largest clones take up roughly 1.4% of the sample.

Worth noting for this clone: Its antigen remains undetermined. No qualities accompany the bases; no much larger clone lies one base away.

Material for sequencing was memory CD4+ T cells sorted from blood. The cell subset or site label here, explained by the study, means: CD45RA-negative fraction. The chain employs TRBV5-1 and TRBJ2-1, with no reliable assignment of the D segment. The TCR comes from a man aged 18 to 29 in good health. The DNA sequence is as follows: TGCGCCAGCAGCTTGAACAGCAATGAGCAGTTCTTC. The translation is CASSLNSNEQFF.